This T cell receptor (beta chain) comes out of a study of PD-L1 blockade in urothelial cancer. CDR3 length: 13 residues. V shed 2 bases and J shed 3 bases, with 8 bases lying between them. Per germline, CDR1 MDHEN and CDR2 SYDVKM. Clones were sequenced by immunoSEQ multiplex PCR, and TCRdb holds only the in-frame ones, with some missing. The sample has roughly 56,000 clones, over 75% seen once. The chain combines TRBV28 with TRBJ2-7; D unclear. The TCR comes from a man between 65 and 85 years old with urothelial cancer. Sequenced material: PBMCs, taken around atezolizumab (anti-PD-L1) treatment. The CDR3 region is CASSLTESYEQYF. In DNA form, the CDR3 reads TGTGCCAGCAGTTTAACAGAAAGCTACGAGCAGTACTTC.